The TCR beta chain under discussion was sequenced for a study of T-cell reconstitution after alpha-beta-depleted transplantation in children. CDR3 length: 12 residues. V gave up 2 bases and J gave up 4 bases, with 6 bases separating them. This clonotype was counted many times. Researchers prepared the TCRbeta library using unique molecular identifiers, the study reports. TCRdb processed the PCR reads anew with MiXCR; each CDR3 protein has one entry. This sample has about 500,000 distinct CDR3 sequences, with approximately 29% found just once. This sequence was found in a human donor who donated a stem cell graft to a child with aplastic anemia. The specimen was PBMCs from the stem cell graft donor, collected from the stem cell graft. The chain joins TRBV12-3 or TRBV12-4 to TRBJ2-7; no firm D call. The CDR3 bases are TGTGCCAGCAGTTTAACGGGTTACGAGCAGTACTTC. The encoded protein is CASSLTGYEQYF.